This T cell receptor beta chain was identified in a study of blood T cell repertoires in COVID-19. Turning to the study itself: From the United States, Italy and Spain came samples of acute and convalescent COVID-19. PBMCs, B-cell-depleted T cells, or T cells provided the cDNA or gDNA that made up the material.

Authors' methods: Amplification of reference gene primers was used by the study to estimate nucleated cell counts. Data came from immunoSEQ multiplex PCR; TCRdb stores just in-frame clones and leaves some out. The DNA was the basis for D and trimming; V, J and clone size are from that table. The table records about 25,000 clones, 85% to 90% of them present only once. V lost 5 bases, J lost 0 bases, and 8 bases stayed unmatched. The CDR3 contains 16 residues. Germline CDR1 MDHEN, CDR2 SYDVKM. The sample comprised peripheral blood. This sequence joins TRBV28 and TRBJ2-7; TRBD1 matches 9 bases. This receptor was taken from a man aged 65-85 years with acute or convalescent COVID-19. The chain's CDR3 is CASSLTRTGVSYEQYF. CDR3 nucleotide sequence: TGTGCCAGCAGTCTCACCCGGACAGGGGTCTCCTACGAGCAGTACTTC.